This T cell receptor beta chain was found in a study of post-analysis software for immune sequencing data. Turning to the study itself: Recorded disease courses covered relapsing-remitting, secondary progressive and progressive-relapsing multiple sclerosis. Some patients had no subtype annotation. Findings and limits, study-wide: F measure showed strong co-clustering of same-batch samples. TRBV5-6, TRBV5-1 and TRBV20-1 belonged to a set of roughly five TRBV segments that were more frequent in patients than controls. Compared with controls, patients showed significantly lower normalized Chao1 diversity.

Libraries were made from TCR beta cDNA, and they carried unique molecular identifiers. Each CDR3 protein gets one entry after TCRdb re-called the PCR reads with MiXCR. The data hold about 620,000 distinct CDR3 sequences, with around 44% observed a single time. The CDR3 has 11 residues. Germline V gene lookup returns CDR1 LGHDT and CDR2 YNNKEL (reference sequence). V was trimmed by 0 bases and J by 13 bases, leaving 9 bases between them. Comments on this clonotype: Its cognate antigen is unknown.

The clonotype was recovered from a girl aged 5-17 years with multiple sclerosis. V is TRBV3-1 and J is TRBJ1-2; weak D call: TRBD1 (5 bases). Sequenced: blood. CDR3 in DNA: TGTGCCAGCAGCCAAGAGACAGCCCTCACCTTC. Translated: CASSQETALTF. The variable domain in full, with the rest retrieved from reference TRBV3-1 and TRBJ1-2, is DTAVSQTPKYLVTQMGNDKSIKCEQNLGHDTMYWYKQDSKKFLKIMFSYNNKELIINETVPNRFSPKSPDKAHLNLHINSLELGDSAVYFCASSQETALTFGSGTRLTVV.